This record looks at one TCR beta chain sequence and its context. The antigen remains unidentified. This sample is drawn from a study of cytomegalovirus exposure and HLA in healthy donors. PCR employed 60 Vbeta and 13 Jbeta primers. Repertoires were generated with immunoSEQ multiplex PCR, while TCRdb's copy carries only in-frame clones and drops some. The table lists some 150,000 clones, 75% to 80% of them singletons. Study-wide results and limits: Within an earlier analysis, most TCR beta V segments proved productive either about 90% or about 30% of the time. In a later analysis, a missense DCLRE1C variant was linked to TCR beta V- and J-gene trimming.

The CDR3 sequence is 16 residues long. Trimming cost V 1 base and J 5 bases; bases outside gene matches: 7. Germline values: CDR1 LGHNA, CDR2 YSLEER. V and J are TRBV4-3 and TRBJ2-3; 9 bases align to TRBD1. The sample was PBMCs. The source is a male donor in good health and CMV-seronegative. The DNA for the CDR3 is TGCGCCAGCAGCCAAGCCCCGGGACAGGGAGGAGATACGCAGTATTTT. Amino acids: CASSQAPGQGGDTQYF.